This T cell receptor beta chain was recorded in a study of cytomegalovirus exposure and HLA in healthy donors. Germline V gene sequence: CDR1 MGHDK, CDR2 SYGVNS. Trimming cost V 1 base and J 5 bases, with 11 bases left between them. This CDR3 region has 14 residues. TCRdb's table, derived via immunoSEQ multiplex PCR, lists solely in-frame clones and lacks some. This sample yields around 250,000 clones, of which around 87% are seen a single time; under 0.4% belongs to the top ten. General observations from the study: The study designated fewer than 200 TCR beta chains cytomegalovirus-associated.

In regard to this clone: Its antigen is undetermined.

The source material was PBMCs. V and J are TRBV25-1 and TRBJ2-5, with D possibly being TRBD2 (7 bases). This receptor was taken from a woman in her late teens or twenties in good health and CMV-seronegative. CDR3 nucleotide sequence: TGTGCCAGCAGTGAATCGGGGGGCTCGGAGACCCAGTACTTC. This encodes CASSESGGSETQYF.